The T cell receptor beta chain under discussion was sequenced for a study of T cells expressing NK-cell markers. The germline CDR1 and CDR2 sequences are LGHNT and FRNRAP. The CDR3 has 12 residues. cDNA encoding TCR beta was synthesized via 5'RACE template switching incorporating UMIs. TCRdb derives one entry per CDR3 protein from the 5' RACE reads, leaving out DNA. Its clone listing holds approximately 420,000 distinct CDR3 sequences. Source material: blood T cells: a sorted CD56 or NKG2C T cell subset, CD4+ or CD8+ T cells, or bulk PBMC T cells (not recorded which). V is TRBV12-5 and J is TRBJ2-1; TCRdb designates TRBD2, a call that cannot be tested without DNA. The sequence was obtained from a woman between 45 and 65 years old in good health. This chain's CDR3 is CASGTSPDEQFF.